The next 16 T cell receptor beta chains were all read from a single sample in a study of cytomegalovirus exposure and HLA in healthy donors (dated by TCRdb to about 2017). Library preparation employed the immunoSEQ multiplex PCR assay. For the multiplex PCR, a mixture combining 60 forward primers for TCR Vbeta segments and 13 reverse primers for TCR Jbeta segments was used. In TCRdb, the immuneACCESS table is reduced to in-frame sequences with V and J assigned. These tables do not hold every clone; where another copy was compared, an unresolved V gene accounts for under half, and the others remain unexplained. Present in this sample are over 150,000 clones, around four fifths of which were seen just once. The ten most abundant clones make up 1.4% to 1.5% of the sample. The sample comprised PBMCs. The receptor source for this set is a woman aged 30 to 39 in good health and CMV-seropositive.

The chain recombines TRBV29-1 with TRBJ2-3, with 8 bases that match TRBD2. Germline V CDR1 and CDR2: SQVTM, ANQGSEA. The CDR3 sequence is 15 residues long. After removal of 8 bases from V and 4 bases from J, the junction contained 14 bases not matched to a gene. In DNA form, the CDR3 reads TGCAGCCTAATCCCAGCGGGAGCGGTAGCAGATACGCAGTATTTT. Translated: CSLIPAGAVADTQYF.

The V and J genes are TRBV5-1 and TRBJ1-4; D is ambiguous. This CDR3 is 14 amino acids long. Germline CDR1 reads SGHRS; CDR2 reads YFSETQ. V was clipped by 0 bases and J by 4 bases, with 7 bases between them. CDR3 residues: CASSLDASNEKLFF. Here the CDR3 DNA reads TGCGCCAGCAGCTTGGATGCGAGTAATGAAAAACTGTTTTTT.

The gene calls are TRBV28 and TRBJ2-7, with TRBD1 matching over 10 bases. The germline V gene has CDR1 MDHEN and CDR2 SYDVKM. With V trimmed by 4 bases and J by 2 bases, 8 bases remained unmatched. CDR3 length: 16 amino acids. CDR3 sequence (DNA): TGTGCCAGCAGTTCTGTCCGGGACAGGGGACCCTACGAGCAGTACTTC. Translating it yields CASSSVRDRGPYEQYF.

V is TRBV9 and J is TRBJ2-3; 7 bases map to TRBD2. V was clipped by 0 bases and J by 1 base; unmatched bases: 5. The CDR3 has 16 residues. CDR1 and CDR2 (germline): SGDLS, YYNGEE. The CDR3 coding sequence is TGTGCCAGCAGCGTAGTGGGGAGGGCGGGCACAGATACGCAGTATTTT. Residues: CASSVVGRAGTDTQYF.

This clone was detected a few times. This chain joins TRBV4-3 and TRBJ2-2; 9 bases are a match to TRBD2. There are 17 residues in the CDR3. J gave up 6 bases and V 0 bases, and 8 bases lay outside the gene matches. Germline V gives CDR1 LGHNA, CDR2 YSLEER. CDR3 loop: CASSQDSQLAGAGELFF. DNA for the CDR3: TGCGCCAGCAGCCAAGATTCTCAACTAGCGGGCGCCGGGGAGCTGTTTTTT.

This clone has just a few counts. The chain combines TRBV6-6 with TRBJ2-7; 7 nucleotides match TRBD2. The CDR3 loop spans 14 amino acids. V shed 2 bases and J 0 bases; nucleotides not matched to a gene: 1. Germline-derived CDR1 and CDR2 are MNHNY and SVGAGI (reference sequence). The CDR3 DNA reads TGTGCCAGCAGTTACCGGGACTACTCCTACGAGCAGTACTTC. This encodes CASSYRDYSYEQYF.

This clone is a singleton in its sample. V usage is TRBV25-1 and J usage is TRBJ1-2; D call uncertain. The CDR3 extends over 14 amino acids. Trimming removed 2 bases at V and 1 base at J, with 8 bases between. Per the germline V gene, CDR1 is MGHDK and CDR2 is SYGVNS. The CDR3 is CASSEPIDNYGYTF. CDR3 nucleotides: TGTGCCAGCAGTGAACCGATAGATAACTATGGCTACACCTTC.

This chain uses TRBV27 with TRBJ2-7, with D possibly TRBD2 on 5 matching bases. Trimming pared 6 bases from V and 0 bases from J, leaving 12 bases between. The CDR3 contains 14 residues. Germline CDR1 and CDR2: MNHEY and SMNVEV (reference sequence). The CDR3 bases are TGTGCCAGCAGGCAGAGGGAATTCTCCTACGAGCAGTACTTC. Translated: CASRQREFSYEQYF.

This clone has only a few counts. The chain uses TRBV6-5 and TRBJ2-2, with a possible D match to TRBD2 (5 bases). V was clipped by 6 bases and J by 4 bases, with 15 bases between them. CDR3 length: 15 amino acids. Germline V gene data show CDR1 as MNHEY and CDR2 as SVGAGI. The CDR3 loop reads CASRRASGSTGELFF. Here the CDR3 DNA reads TGTGCCAGCAGACGGGCCTCGGGGAGCACCGGGGAGCTGTTTTTT.

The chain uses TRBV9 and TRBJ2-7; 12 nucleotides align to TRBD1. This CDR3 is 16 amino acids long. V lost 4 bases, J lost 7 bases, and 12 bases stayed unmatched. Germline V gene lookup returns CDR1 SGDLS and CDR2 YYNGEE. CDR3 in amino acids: CASSTLPGQGAGEQYF. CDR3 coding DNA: TGTGCCAGCAGCACTCTCCCGGGACAGGGGGCTGGGGAGCAGTACTTC.

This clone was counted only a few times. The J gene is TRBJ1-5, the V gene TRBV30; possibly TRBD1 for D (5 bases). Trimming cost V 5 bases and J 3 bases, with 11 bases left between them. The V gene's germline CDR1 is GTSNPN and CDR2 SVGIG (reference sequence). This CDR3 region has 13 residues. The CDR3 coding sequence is TGTGCCTGGGGAGGGGCTTTCAATCAGCCCCAGCATTTT. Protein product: CAWGGAFNQPQHF.

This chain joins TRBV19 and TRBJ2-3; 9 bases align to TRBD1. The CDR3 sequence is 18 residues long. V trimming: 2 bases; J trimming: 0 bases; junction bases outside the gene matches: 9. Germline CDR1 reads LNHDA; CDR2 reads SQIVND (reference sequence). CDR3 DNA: TGTGCCAGTAGTATATGGACAGGGGCCGGGGGGAGCACAGATACGCAGTATTTT. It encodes CASSIWTGAGGSTDTQYF.

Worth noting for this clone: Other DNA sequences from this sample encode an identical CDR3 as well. CDR3 sequence (DNA): TGCAGCGTCGATGCGGCCTATGGCTACACCTTC. Translated: CSVDAAYGYTF. The V call is TRBV29-1, the J call TRBJ1-2, with no clear D. Between the trimmed V and J ends, which lost 6 bases and 4 bases, there was a span of 9 bases. Germline loops: CDR1 SQVTM, CDR2 ANQGSEA. The CDR3 length is 11 residues.

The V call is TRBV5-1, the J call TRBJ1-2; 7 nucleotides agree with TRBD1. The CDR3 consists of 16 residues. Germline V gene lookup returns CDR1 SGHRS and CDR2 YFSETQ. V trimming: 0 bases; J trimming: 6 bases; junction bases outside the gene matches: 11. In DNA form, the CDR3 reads TGCGCCAGCAGCTTGGCCAGGGGACAGACCCCCCATGGCTACACCTTC. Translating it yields CASSLARGQTPHGYTF.

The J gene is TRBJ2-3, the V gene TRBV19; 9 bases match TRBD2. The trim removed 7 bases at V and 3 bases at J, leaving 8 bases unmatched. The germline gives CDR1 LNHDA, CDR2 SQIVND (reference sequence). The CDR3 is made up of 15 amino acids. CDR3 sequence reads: CASNRLAGPTDTQYF. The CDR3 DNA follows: TGTGCCAGTAATCGGCTAGCGGGGCCTACAGATACGCAGTATTTT.

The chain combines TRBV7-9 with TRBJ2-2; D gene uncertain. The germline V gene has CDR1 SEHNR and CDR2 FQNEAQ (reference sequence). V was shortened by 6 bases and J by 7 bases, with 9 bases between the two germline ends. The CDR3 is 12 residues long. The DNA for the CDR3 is TGTGCCAGCAGAAGCACGGGCGGGGAGCTGTTTTTT. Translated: CASRSTGGELFF.